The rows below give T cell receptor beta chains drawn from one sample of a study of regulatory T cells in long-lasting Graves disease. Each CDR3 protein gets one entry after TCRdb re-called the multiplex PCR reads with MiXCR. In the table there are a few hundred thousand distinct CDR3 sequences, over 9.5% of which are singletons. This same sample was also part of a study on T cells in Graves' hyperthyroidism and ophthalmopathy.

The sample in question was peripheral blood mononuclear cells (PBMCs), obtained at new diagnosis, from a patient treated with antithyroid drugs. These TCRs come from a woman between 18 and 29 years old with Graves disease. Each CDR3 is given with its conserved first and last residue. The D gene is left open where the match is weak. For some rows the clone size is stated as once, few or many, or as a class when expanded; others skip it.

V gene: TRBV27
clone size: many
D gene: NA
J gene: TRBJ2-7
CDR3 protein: CASSLSRTHEQYF
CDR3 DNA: TGTGCCAGCAGTTTATCAAGGACCCACGAGCAGTACTTC

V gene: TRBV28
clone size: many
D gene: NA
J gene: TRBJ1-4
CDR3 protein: CASSLSPPTNEKLFF
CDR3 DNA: TGTGCCAGCAGTTTATCTCCCCCAACTAATGAAAAACTGTTTTTT

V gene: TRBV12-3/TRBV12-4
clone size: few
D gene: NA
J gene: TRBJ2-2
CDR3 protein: CASSLKTGDVGELFF
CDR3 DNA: TGTGCCAGCAGTTTAAAGACGGGGGACGTCGGGGAGCTGTTTTTT

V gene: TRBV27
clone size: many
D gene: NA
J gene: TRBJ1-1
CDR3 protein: CASSRNMNTEAFF
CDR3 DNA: TGTGCCAGCAGCCGTAACATGAACACTGAAGCTTTCTTT

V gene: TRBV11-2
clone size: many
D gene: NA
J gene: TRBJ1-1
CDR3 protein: CASSPGLWWIRTEAFF
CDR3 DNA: TGTGCCAGCAGCCCAGGCCTCTGGTGGATTCGTACTGAAGCTTTCTTT

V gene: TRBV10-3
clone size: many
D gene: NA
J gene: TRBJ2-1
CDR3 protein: CAIKGWKVDEQFF
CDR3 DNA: TGTGCCATCAAGGGTTGGAAGGTCGATGAGCAGTTCTTC

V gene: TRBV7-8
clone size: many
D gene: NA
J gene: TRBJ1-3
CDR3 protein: CASSPEGHAIGNTIYF
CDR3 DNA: TGTGCCAGCAGCCCGGAAGGGCACGCCATTGGAAACACCATATATTTT

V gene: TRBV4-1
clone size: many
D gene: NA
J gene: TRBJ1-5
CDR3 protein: CASSQEPNQPQHF
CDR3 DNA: TGCGCCAGCAGCCAGGAACCTAATCAGCCCCAGCATTTT

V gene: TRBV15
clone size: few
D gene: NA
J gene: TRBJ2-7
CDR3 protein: CATSRRDPHYEQYF
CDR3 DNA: TGTGCCACCAGCAGGCGGGATCCTCACTACGAGCAGTACTTC

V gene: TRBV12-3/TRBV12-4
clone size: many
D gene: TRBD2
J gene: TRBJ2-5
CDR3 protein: CASSFLAGPQETQYF
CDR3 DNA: TGTGCCAGCAGTTTCTTAGCGGGCCCACAAGAGACCCAGTACTTC

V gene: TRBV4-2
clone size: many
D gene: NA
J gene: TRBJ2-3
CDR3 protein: CASSQLDSTSTDTQYF
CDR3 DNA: TGTGCCAGCAGCCAACTTGACAGTACTAGCACAGATACGCAGTATTTT

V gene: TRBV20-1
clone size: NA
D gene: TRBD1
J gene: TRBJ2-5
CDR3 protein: CSARGRFRETQYF
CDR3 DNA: TGCAGTGCCAGGGGGCGGTTTCGGGAGACCCAGTACTTC

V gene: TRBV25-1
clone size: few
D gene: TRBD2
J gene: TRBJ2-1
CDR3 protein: CASSGTSGRVGYNEQFF
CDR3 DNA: TGTGCCAGCTCCGGGACTAGCGGGAGGGTGGGATACAATGAGCAGTTCTTC

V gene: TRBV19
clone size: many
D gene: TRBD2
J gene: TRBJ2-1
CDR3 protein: CASRTSGYNEQFF
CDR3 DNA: TGTGCCAGCAGGACTAGCGGGTACAATGAGCAGTTCTTC

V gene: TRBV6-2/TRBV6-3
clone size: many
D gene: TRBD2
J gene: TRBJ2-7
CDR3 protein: CASSETLLAGTYEQYF
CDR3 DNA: TGTGCCAGCAGTGAAACGTTGCTAGCGGGAACCTACGAGCAGTACTTC

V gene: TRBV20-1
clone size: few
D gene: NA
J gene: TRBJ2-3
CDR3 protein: CSAPRGDTQYF
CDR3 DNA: TGCAGTGCTCCCCGGGGAGATACGCAGTATTTT

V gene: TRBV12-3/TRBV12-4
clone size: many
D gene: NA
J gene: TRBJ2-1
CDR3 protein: CASRHPTLGVNNEQFF
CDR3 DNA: TGTGCCAGCAGGCACCCTACTTTGGGGGTGAACAATGAGCAGTTCTTC

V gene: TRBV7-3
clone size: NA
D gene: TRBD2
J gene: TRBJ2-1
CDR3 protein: CASSLAGVGYNEQFF
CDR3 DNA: TGTGCCAGCAGTCTAGCGGGAGTCGGGTACAATGAGCAGTTCTTC

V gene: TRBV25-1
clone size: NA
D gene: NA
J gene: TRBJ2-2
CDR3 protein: CASSDYRAPGELFF
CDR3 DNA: TGTGCCAGCAGTGATTACAGGGCGCCCGGGGAGCTGTTTTTT

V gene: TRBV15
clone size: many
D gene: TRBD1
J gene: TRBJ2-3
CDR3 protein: CATSPPGQGITGTDTQYF
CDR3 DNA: TGTGCCACCAGCCCTCCGGGACAGGGGATTACGGGCACAGATACGCAGTATTTT

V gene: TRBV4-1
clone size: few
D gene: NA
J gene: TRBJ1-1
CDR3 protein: CASSQITGTFEMRVGTEAFF
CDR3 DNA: TGCGCCAGCAGCCAAATCACCGGGACCTTCGAGATGCGGGTGGGCACTGAAGCTTTCTTT

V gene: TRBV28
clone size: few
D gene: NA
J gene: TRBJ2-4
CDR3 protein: CASSLYETGAAKNIQYF
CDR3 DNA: TGTGCCAGCAGTTTGTACGAGACAGGTGCGGCCAAAAACATTCAGTACTTC

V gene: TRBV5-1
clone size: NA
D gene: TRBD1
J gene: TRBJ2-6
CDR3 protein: CASSGQGGVGANVLTF
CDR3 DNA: TGCGCCAGCAGCGGACAGGGGGGCGTTGGGGCCAACGTCCTGACTTTC

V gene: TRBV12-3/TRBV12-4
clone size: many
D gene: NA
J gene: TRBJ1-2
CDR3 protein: CASSLSRYLNYGYTF
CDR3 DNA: TGTGCCAGCAGTTTAAGCAGATACCTAAACTATGGCTACACCTTC

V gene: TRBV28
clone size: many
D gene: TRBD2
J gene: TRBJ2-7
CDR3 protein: CASREGLAGVYEQYF
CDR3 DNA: TGTGCCAGCAGGGAGGGACTAGCGGGGGTCTACGAGCAGTACTTC